The next 32 T cell receptor beta chains were all read from a single sample in a study of spatial heterogeneity in lung cancer (dated by TCRdb to the late 2010s). The study at large found these results: The tumor nonsynonymous mutation count correlated with the number of expanded intratumoral alpha and beta TCRs.

The library was prepared using 5' RACE. Sequencing took place on a NextSeq 500. The raw public data were reprocessed by TCRdb itself: fastp quality trimming at Q25, MiXCR clonotype calling, in-frame beta chains only. Rows with one shared CDR3 protein collapse into an entry with the most common genes and DNA. The sample table holds 20,000 to 25,000 distinct CDR3 sequences, of which roughly 6.7% were seen once. Around a tenth of the sample is in the top ten clones. Explained via the paper, the time point label denotes: sample taken at primary tumor resection. These receptors' antigens are unknown. The material sequenced was lung tumor tissue, taken at surgery. These receptors all stem from a male donor with early-stage non-small cell lung cancer.

The V call is TRBV25-1, the J call TRBJ1-2; the D gene is possibly TRBD1 (6 bases). The CDR3 loop spans 13 amino acids. Germline V gene data show CDR1 as MGHDK and CDR2 as SYGVNS. The V end was cut by 6 bases, the J end by 8 bases, with 16 bases between. The CDR3 sequence: CASSLGTRDGYTF. The CDR3 coding sequence is TGTGCCAGCAGCCTCGGGACACGGGACGGCTACACCTTC.

This clonotype occurred a few times. In DNA, the CDR3 is TGTGCCAGCAGTTTAGGGCAGGCCTATGGCTACACCTTC. Translated: CASSLGQAYGYTF. The gene calls are TRBV27 and TRBJ1-2; D not certain. Germline V lookup: CDR1 MNHEY, CDR2 SMNVEV (reference sequence). Between the trimmed V and J ends, which lost 2 bases and 4 bases, there was a span of 8 bases. CDR3 length equals 13 residues.

The chain links TRBV9 to TRBJ1-1; no definite D call. The CDR3 spans 13 residues. The germline V and J ends were trimmed by 0 bases and 3 bases, with 6 bases remaining between them. CDR1 and CDR2 from the germline V gene are SGDLS and YYNGEE. The DNA of the CDR3 is TGTGCCAGCAGCGTAGAAAGGGACACTGAAGCTTTCTTT. As protein: CASSVERDTEAFF.

This clonotype was seen ten or more times. V and J are TRBV10-3 and TRBJ1-5; D remains ambiguous. Trimming stripped 4 bases from V and 4 bases from J, with 8 bases between. This CDR3 comprises 13 residues. In germline, CDR1 is ENHRY, CDR2 SYGVKD. The CDR3 DNA reads as TGTGCCATCAGTGGGGGATCGAATCAGCCCCAGCATTTT. This gives the protein CAISGGSNQPQHF.

This clonotype showed up just a few times. This chain connects TRBV11-2 to TRBJ2-7, with D possibly being TRBD1 (6 bases). Trimming cost V 1 base and J 6 bases, with 16 bases left between them. Germline CDR1 SGHAT, CDR2 FQNNGV. This CDR3 is 15 amino acids long. As DNA, the CDR3 is TGTGCCAGCAGCTTAGGGGGGAACAGGGCCCGCGAGCAGTACTTC. Its translation: CASSLGGNRAREQYF.

This clonotype has ten or more counts. The genes are TRBV5-5 and TRBJ2-6; 9 nucleotides align to TRBD1. Germline V CDR1 and CDR2: SGHKS, YYEKEE (reference sequence). V shed 0 bases, J shed 4 bases, and the junction held 8 bases outside the gene matches. This CDR3 is 18 amino acids long. CDR3 DNA sequence: TGTGCCAGCAGCTTGGCCGATAGGACAGGGGCGGGGGCCAACGTCCTGACTTTC. It translates to CASSLADRTGAGANVLTF.

The table lists this clonotype with a few counts. The chain carries TRBV6-1 and TRBJ2-7; D tentatively fits TRBD1 or TRBD2 (5 bases each). The CDR3 covers 14 residues. Germline V gene sequence: CDR1 MNHNS, CDR2 SASEGT. V shed 6 bases and J shed 3 bases, with 15 bases lying between them. The chain's CDR3 is CASSLLLGDYEQYF. CDR3 bases: TGTGCCAGCAGCCTTTTATTGGGGGACTACGAGCAGTACTTC.

The table lists this clonotype with many counts. The CDR3 DNA reads TGTGCCAGCATACGGGGTATTGGTTGGGGTGAAAAACTGTTTTTT. Protein product: CASIRGIGWGEKLFF. The chain joins TRBV28 to TRBJ1-4; unclear D gene. Trimming took 7 bases from V and 7 from J, leaving 19 bases between them. The CDR3 covers 15 residues. The germline CDR1 and CDR2 sequences are MDHEN and SYDVKM. The full variable domain, its missing parts supplied by reference TRBV28 and TRBJ1-4, is DVKVTQSSRYLVKRTGEKVFLECVQDMDHENMFWYRQDPGLGLRLIYFSYDVKMKEKGDIPEGYSVSREKKERFSLILESASTNQTSMYLCASIRGIGWGEKLFFGSGTQLSVL.

This clonotype has just a few counts. The chain links TRBV12-5 to TRBJ2-1; 10 bases match TRBD2. This CDR3 spans 16 amino acids. Per the germline V gene, CDR1 is LGHNT and CDR2 is FRNRAP. V trimming: 0 bases; J trimming: 5 bases; junction bases outside the gene matches: 4. CDR3 coding DNA: TGTGCTAGTGGTTTGGTGGTAGCGGGGGGCAACAATGAGCAGTTCTTC. Its translation: CASGLVVAGGNNEQFF.

The rearrangement joins TRBV7-2 to TRBJ2-7, with 10 bases matching TRBD1. Germline V gene data show CDR1 as SGHTA and CDR2 as FQGNSA. The V and J ends lost 5 bases and 4 bases, in that order; junction bases with no gene match: 5. The CDR3 is made up of 14 amino acids. Here the CDR3 DNA reads TGTGCCAGCAGCCTCTTGGGACAGGGGTACGAGCAGTACTTC. It yields the protein CASSLLGQGYEQYF.

CDR3 nucleotide sequence: TGTGCCAGCTCACCGACAGACAATGAGCAGTTCTTC. Amino acid sequence: CASSPTDNEQFF. The V gene is TRBV18, the J gene TRBJ2-1; possibly TRBD1 for D (5 bases). Germline loops: CDR1 KGHSH, CDR2 LQKENI. The V end lost 3 bases, the J end lost 5 bases, and 5 bases lay between the germline ends. The CDR3 runs 12 residues.

This clonotype was observed many times. V gene TRBV20-1 combines with J gene TRBJ1-5, with D tentatively TRBD1 (5 bases). From germline, CDR1 is DFQATT and CDR2 SNEGSKA (reference sequence). The CDR3 spans 13 residues. V lost 4 bases, J lost 4 bases, and 11 bases lay in between. The CDR3 sequence: CSAIGQVNQPQHF. DNA for the CDR3: TGCAGTGCTATTGGACAAGTAAATCAGCCCCAGCATTTT.

This clonotype is judged medium-sized. The V gene is TRBV5-1, the J gene TRBJ2-6, with D perhaps TRBD2 (5 bases). V was shortened by 6 bases and J by 3 bases, with 16 bases between the two germline ends. This CDR3 contains 16 residues. CDR1 SGHRS and CDR2 YFSETQ come from the germline V gene. Written as DNA, the CDR3 is TGCGCCAGCACTCTACAGCCAGGAGGTGGGGCCAACGTCCTGACTTTC. Residues: CASTLQPGGGANVLTF.

This clonotype was seen repeatedly, ten times or more. The gene calls are TRBV7-2 and TRBJ2-3, with D unclear. Germline CDR1 reads SGHTA; CDR2 reads FQGNSA. The V gene lost 1 base and the J gene lost 0 bases, with 5 bases spanning the gap. This CDR3 has 14 amino acids. The CDR3 loop is CASSLDPSTDTQYF. CDR3 nucleotide sequence: TGTGCCAGCAGCTTAGACCCTAGCACAGATACGCAGTATTTT.

In its sample, this clonotype was seen many times. The chain recombines TRBV20-1 with TRBJ1-1; no reliable D call. The V and J ends lost 3 bases and 3 bases respectively, with 8 bases between them. The CDR3 consists of 12 residues. The germline CDR1 and CDR2 sequences are DFQATT and SNEGSKA (reference sequence). The CDR3 DNA reads as TGCAGTGCTAGGGCGGAATACACTGAAGCTTTCTTT. Translation gives CSARAEYTEAFF.

This clonotype showed up just a few times. The genes are TRBV7-2 and TRBJ2-4; possibly TRBD2 for D (6 bases). V was shortened by 5 bases and J by 0 bases, with 17 bases between the two germline ends. The CDR3 runs 17 residues. CDR1 is SGHTA and CDR2 is FQGNSA in the germline V gene. This CDR3 reads CASSTRASALAKNIQYF. DNA of the CDR3: TGTGCCAGCAGCACACGGGCTAGCGCTCTAGCCAAAAACATTCAGTACTTC.

At least ten counts were recorded for this clonotype. The V gene is TRBV9, the J gene TRBJ1-6, with no clear D. Germline assignment: CDR1 SGDLS and CDR2 YYNGEE. This CDR3 has 16 residues. The germline V and J ends were trimmed by 0 bases and 8 bases, with 15 bases remaining between them. In DNA form, the CDR3 reads TGTGCCAGCAGCGTAGGATTGGACCGCTCCTATTCACCCCTCCACTTT. It translates to CASSVGLDRSYSPLHF.

This clonotype was seen at least ten times. CDR3 region: CASRLRGDLGETQYF. The CDR3 region has the DNA TGTGCCAGCAGATTACGGGGCGACCTTGGAGAGACCCAGTACTTC. The J gene is TRBJ2-5, the V gene TRBV28, with D possibly called TRBD1 or TRBD2 (5 bases each). In germline, CDR1 is MDHEN, CDR2 SYDVKM. Trimming took 6 bases from V and 4 from J, leaving 18 bases between them. The CDR3 spans 15 residues.

The chain links TRBV14 to TRBJ2-2; unclear D gene. Trimming took 4 bases from V and 0 from J, leaving 3 bases between them. The CDR3 spans 13 residues. CDR1 is SGHDN, CDR2 FVKESK, per germline. CDR3 bases: TGTGCCAGCAGCCGGTCGAACACCGGGGAGCTGTTTTTT. Protein sequence: CASSRSNTGELFF.

This clonotype was picked up many times. This rearrangement joins TRBV5-1 to TRBJ2-1; possible D gene TRBD1, 5 bases. Germline V gene data show CDR1 as SGHRS and CDR2 as YFSETQ. V was clipped by 0 bases and J by 1 base, with 8 bases between them. The CDR3 contains 15 residues. The CDR3 spells CASSLETVSYNEQFF. The CDR3 DNA is TGCGCCAGCAGCTTGGAGACAGTTTCCTACAATGAGCAGTTCTTC.

About this clonotype: One base away lies a much larger clone, so this may be a sequencing read error. The chain employs TRBV27 and TRBJ1-5; 9 bases line up with TRBD1. Germline loops: CDR1 MNHEY, CDR2 SMNVEV (reference sequence). This CDR3 is built from 14 residues. The CDR3, as DNA: TGTGCCAGAACCGGGACAGGGAGCAATCTGCCCCAGCATTTT. This sequence encodes CARTGTGSNLPQHF.

The table lists this clonotype with many counts. The chain combines TRBV30 with TRBJ2-7, with TRBD1 identical over 7 bases. The germline V gene has CDR1 GTSNPN and CDR2 SVGIG (reference sequence). Germline trimming cut 5 bases from V and 6 bases from J; bases unmatched to any gene: 10. The CDR3 has 13 residues. The CDR3 coding sequence is TGTGCCTGGGCTCGGGACAGAGGGCGCGAGCAGTACTTC. It encodes CAWARDRGREQYF.

Ten or more counts support this clonotype. Compared with germline, one end of the junction differs, possibly owing to a read error. J is TRBJ2-7 and V is TRBV28; TRBD1 is a possible D gene (7 bases). Germline CDR1 MDHEN, CDR2 SYDVKM. The CDR3 runs 16 residues. The CDR3 here is CASSSTGGGTSFEQYF. The CDR3 DNA sequence: TGTGCCAGCAGTTCCACCGGAGGGGGCACCTCCTTCGAGCAGTACTTC.

The genes are TRBV12-3 or TRBV12-4 and TRBJ1-1; D perhaps matches TRBD1 (5 bases). The CDR3 has 13 amino acids. Between the trimmed V and J ends, which lost 4 bases and 7 bases, there was a span of 13 bases. The CDR3 spells CASSSTVSREAFF. The CDR3 region has the DNA TGTGCCAGCAGTTCGACAGTTAGTCGTGAAGCTTTCTTT.

In this sample, this clonotype turned up many times. V gene TRBV20-1 combines with J gene TRBJ1-5; possible D gene TRBD1, 5 bases. CDR3 length: 17 residues. The V and J ends lost 6 bases and 0 bases respectively, with 21 bases between them. Germline V CDR1 and CDR2: DFQATT, SNEGSKA (reference sequence). The CDR3 spells CSALRGVADYSNQPQHF. As DNA, the CDR3 is TGCAGTGCCCTCCGGGGGGTGGCCGATTATAGCAATCAGCCCCAGCATTTT.

This clonotype showed up many times. The chain couples TRBV9 to TRBJ1-2; D gene ambiguous. Trimming left V 0 bases short and J 11 bases short, with 8 bases between. This CDR3 spans 11 amino acids. The V gene's germline CDR1 is SGDLS and CDR2 YYNGEE. CDR3 sequence: CASSVGGWYTF. The CDR3 DNA sequence: TGTGCCAGCAGCGTAGGCGGATGGTACACCTTC.

The chain recombines TRBV5-6 with TRBJ2-5, with 7 nucleotides matching TRBD2. The CDR3 contains 17 residues. Trimming at V came to 0 bases and at J to 1 base, leaving 9 bases not matched to a gene. Germline V gene data show CDR1 as SGHDT and CDR2 as YYEEEE. The DNA of the CDR3 is TGTGCCAGCAGCTTGGATGGGGAGGGAGTGTTCCAAGAGACCCAGTACTTC. Amino acid sequence: CASSLDGEGVFQETQYF.

The chain combines TRBV7-8 with TRBJ2-5; the match to TRBD2 covers 11 bases. The CDR3 loop spans 16 amino acids. Germline values: CDR1 SGHVS, CDR2 FQNEAQ. The trim removed 8 bases at V and 1 base at J, leaving 9 bases unmatched. The CDR3 DNA sequence: TGTGCCAGCTTAGCGGCACTAGCGGGGGTCCAAGAGACCCAGTACTTC. Translated: CASLAALAGVQETQYF.

This clonotype was counted many times. The CDR3 region has the DNA TGCAGCGTTACGGGGCAGGGAGAAGATACGCAGTATTTT. This sequence encodes CSVTGQGEDTQYF. The chain has TRBV29-1 and TRBJ2-3; D is perhaps TRBD1 or TRBD2 (5 bases each). This CDR3 has 13 amino acids. V lost 5 bases to trimming and J lost 5 bases, with 14 bases between them. Germline V lookup: CDR1 SQVTM, CDR2 ANQGSEA.

The table lists this clonotype with many counts. The V and J genes are TRBV7-9 and TRBJ2-7, with 12 positions matching TRBD2. CDR3 length: 16 residues. V trimming: 5 bases; J trimming: 4 bases; junction bases outside the gene matches: 9. Germline lookup yields CDR1 SEHNR and CDR2 FQNEAQ (reference sequence). CDR3: CASSPTSGSTVYEQYF. CDR3 in DNA: TGTGCCAGCAGCCCGACTAGCGGGAGTACAGTGTACGAGCAGTACTTC.

This clonotype was counted many times. This chain joins TRBV7-3 and TRBJ2-1; no clear D. The germline V and J ends were trimmed by 4 bases and 7 bases, with 20 bases remaining between them. In germline, CDR1 is SGHTA, CDR2 FQGTGA. The length of the CDR3 is 16 residues. The CDR3 DNA follows: TGTGCCAGCAGCTCGGCGGTAGCAGGCCACATGAATGAGCAGTTCTTC. It encodes CASSSAVAGHMNEQFF.

In its sample, this clonotype was seen a few times. The chain uses TRBV18 and TRBJ2-2; 7 nucleotides agree with TRBD1. The germline CDR1 and CDR2 sequences are KGHSH and LQKENI. J was trimmed by 1 base and V by 0 bases; bases with no gene match: 11. This CDR3 has 19 residues. The CDR3 sequence is CASSPPKTYRGLNTGELFF. CDR3 DNA: TGTGCCAGCTCACCACCAAAAACCTACAGGGGCCTGAACACCGGGGAGCTGTTTTTT.